This T cell receptor (beta chain) was observed in a study of response to subunit inactivated influenza vaccine. Study-wide results and caveats: It was the authors' suggestion that each seasonal influenza vaccination recruits few new T cells.

In this sample, this clonotype turned up a few times. Its matching antigen is unknown. The CDR3 runs 15 residues. The germline V gene has CDR1 SGDLS and CDR2 YYNGEE. Between the trimmed V and J ends, which lost 0 bases and 2 bases, there was a span of 11 bases. TCRdb itself ran the RT-PCR reads through MiXCR, one entry per CDR3 protein. This table holds a few hundred thousand distinct CDR3 sequences, roughly 15% found once. The V gene is TRBV9, the J gene TRBJ2-5, with a tentative D call TRBD1 (5 bases). Sequencing used PBMCs from blood, obtained 11 to 12 days after vaccination. This receptor was taken from a man over 45 who received an inactivated influenza vaccine. The CDR3 loop is CASSVGRVQQETQYF. The CDR3, as DNA: TGTGCCAGCAGCGTAGGCAGGGTCCAGCAAGAGACCCAGTACTTC.